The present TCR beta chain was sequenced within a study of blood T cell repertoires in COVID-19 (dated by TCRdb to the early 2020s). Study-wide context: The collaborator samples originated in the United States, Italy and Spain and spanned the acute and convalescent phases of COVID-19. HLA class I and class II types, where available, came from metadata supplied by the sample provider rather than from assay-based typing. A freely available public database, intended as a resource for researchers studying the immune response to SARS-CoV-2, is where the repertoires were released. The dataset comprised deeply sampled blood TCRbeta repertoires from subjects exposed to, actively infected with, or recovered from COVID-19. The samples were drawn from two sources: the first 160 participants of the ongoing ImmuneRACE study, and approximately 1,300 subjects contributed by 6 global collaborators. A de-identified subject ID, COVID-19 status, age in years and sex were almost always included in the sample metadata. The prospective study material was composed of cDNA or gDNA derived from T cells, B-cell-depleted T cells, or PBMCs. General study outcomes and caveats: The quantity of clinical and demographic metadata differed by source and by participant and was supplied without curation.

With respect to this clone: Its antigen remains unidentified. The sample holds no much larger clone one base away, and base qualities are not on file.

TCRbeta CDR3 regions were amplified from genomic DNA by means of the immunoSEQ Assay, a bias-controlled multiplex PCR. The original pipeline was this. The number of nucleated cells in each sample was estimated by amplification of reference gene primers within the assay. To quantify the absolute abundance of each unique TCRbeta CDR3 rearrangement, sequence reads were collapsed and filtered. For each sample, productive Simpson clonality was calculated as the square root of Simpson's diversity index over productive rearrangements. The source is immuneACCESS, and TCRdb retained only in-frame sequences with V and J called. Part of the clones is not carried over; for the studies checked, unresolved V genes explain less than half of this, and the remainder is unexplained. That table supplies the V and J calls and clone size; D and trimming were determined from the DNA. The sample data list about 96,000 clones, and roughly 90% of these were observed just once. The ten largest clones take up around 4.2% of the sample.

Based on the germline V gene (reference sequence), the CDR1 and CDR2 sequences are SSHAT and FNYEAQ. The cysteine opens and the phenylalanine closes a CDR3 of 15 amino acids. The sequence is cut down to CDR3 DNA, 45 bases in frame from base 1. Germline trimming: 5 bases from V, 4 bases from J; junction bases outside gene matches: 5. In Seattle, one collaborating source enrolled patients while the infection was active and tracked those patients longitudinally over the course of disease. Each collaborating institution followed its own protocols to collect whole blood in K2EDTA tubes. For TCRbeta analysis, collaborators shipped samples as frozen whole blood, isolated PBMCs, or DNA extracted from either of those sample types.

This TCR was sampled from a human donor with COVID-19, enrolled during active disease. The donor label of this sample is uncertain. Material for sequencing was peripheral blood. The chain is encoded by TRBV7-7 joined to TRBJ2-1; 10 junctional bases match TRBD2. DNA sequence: TGTGCCAGCAGCCTGAGCGGGGGGGATTACAATGAGCAGTTCTTC. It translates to CASSLSGGDYNEQFF.